A selection of T cell receptor beta chains follows, all from one sample in a study of STAT5B mutations in CD4+ large granular lymphocyte leukemia. The repertoire was sequenced with immunoSEQ multiplex PCR; TCRdb's copy has only in-frame clones and lacks some. The sample shows 3,000 to 4,500 clones, roughly 85% of them seen only once. The sequencing input was CD4+ T cells from blood buffy coats. These receptors were collected from a human donor in good health. CDR3s leave out the opening cysteine and the closing phenylalanine or tryptophan. The D gene is left open where the match is weak.

d_call,v_call,cdr3_aa
.,TRBV10-3,AISEGVSYEQY
TRBD2,TRBV6-5,ASSSSGSLYEQY
.,TRBV6-5,ASRGTEAF
TRBD2,TRBV5-1,ASSLAGTSRNNEQF
.,TRBV7-9,ASSLVGLAYGYT
TRBD2,TRBV27,ACGRRTDTQY
TRBD1,TRBV9,ASSPGGLEEKLF
.,TRBV27,ASSLEGPSYNEQF
TRBD2,TRBV27,ASSLYSGSSYEQY
TRBD2,TRBV7-3,ASSLRSSGLYEQY
.,TRBV4-1,ASSLGGEYTEAF
TRBD2,TRBV6-5,ASSYSTSGGVDTQY
TRBD2,TRBV2,ASRERTSGVYNEQF
TRBD1,TRBV28,ASSLPQGTLSGYT
.,TRBV5-4,ASSLGFLQMRGTEAF
TRBD1,TRBV28,ASSITRDSDSPLH
.,TRBV28,ASSLGVNTEAF
.,TRBV4-1,ASSRILNTEAF
TRBD2,TRBV30,AWNEREGQTY
.,TRBV27,ASTSGERGTEAF
TRBD1,TRBV10-1,ASTRDRDVSPLH
.,TRBV28,ASSFADGNTEAF
.,TRBV25-1,ASSESADSGNTIY
.,TRBV28,ASSFHGGNEQF
TRBD1,TRBV18,ASSPTPGTGGMNTEAF
TRBD2,TRBV4-1,ASSQVRVAGVRTDTQY
.,TRBV28,ASSFTGLLTYEQY
.,TRBV4-2,ASSQEGGLASYNEQF
TRBD1,TRBV28,ASRSTGGGTEAF
TRBD2,TRBV5-1,ASRDGTSGDTDTQY
.,TRBV18,ASSYGAGELF
TRBD2,TRBV19,ASSISGLAGGEY
.,TRBV5-1,ASSLGAQETQY
.,TRBV4-3,ASSQWAGTTEAF